These 10 T cell receptor beta chains originate from one sample sequenced in a study of cytomegalovirus exposure and HLA in healthy donors (dated by TCRdb to the late 2010s). Preparation of the library involved the immunoSEQ multiplex PCR assay. A mixture of 60 forward primers for TCR Vbeta segments and 13 reverse primers for TCR Jbeta segments was used in the multiplex PCR. Here the immuneACCESS table is served through TCRdb, limited to in-frame sequences with V and J called. Missing clones are a known gap in these copies; in checked studies unresolved V genes cover under half, and the rest lacks a known reason. A total of some 60,000 clones appear in this sample, more than 70% of them only once. The biggest ten clones account for roughly 5.2% of the sample. Sequencing was done on a sample of PBMCs. Receptors originate from a woman aged 30 to 39 in good health and CMV-seronegative.

The rearrangement uses TRBV20-1 and TRBJ1-1; D call uncertain. The germline V gene has CDR1 DFQATT and CDR2 SNEGSKA (reference sequence). The CDR3 is made up of 11 amino acids. Trimming shortened V by 1 base and J by 6 bases, and 6 bases separated the two germline ends. In nucleotides, the CDR3 is TGCAGTGCTAGAGGAAACTCTGAAGCTTTCTTT. This translates into CSARGNSEAFF.

This chain joins TRBV7-8 and TRBJ2-1; 10 bases agree with TRBD2. Germline CDR1 SGHVS, CDR2 FQNEAQ. With 0 bases clipped from V and 0 bases from J, the junction kept 5 bases outside the gene matches. CDR3 length: 18 amino acids. Here the CDR3 DNA reads TGTGCCAGCAGCTTAGCGCCTCCTAGCGGGAGCTCCTACAATGAGCAGTTCTTC. This translates into CASSLAPPSGSSYNEQFF. The variable domain in full, with the rest retrieved from reference TRBV7-8 and TRBJ2-1, is GAGVSQSPRYKVAKRGQDVALRCDPISGHVSLFWYQQALGQGPEFLTYFQNEAQLDKSGLPSDRFFAERPEGSVSTLKIQRTQQEDSAVYLCASSLAPPSGSSYNEQFFGPGTRLTVL.

The chain uses TRBV6-4 and TRBJ2-3; a possible D gene is TRBD2 (6 bases). Trimming took 5 bases from V and 3 from J, leaving 21 bases between them. Germline CDR1 reads MRHNA; CDR2 reads SNTAGT. The CDR3 length is 17 residues. The CDR3 reads CASSPTLGVEGTDTQYF. CDR3 nucleotide sequence: TGTGCCAGCAGTCCGACCCTCGGGGTGGAGGGTACAGATACGCAGTATTTT.

The V and J genes are TRBV6-4 and TRBJ2-1, with D possibly TRBD2 on 5 matching bases. The germline CDR1 and CDR2 sequences are MRHNA and SNTAGT. The V and J ends lost 2 bases and 4 bases respectively, with 6 bases between them. This CDR3 spans 13 amino acids. CDR3 sequence reads: CASSDGEYNEQFF. CDR3 sequence (DNA): TGTGCCAGCAGTGACGGGGAGTACAATGAGCAGTTCTTC.

The CDR3 DNA reads as TGCGCCAGCAGTTCGGACAGGCGGGGTGAAAAACTGTTTTTT. This gives the protein CASSSDRRGEKLFF. V and J are TRBV10-1 and TRBJ1-4; 7 bases agree with TRBD1. V shed 5 bases, J shed 7 bases, and the junction held 7 bases outside the gene matches. This CDR3 comprises 14 residues. Germline-derived CDR1 and CDR2 are WNHNN and SYGVQD (reference sequence).

The rearrangement links TRBV19 to TRBJ1-5; tentative D call: TRBD1 (6 bases). The CDR3 length is 14 residues. Trimming removed 1 base at V and 6 bases at J, with 10 bases between. From germline, CDR1 is LNHDA and CDR2 SQIVND (reference sequence). DNA for the CDR3: TGTGCCAGTAGTATAGCGGCAGGGGCTCAGCCCCAGCATTTT. Translation gives CASSIAAGAQPQHF.

The chain joins TRBV6-4 to TRBJ1-5, with D maybe TRBD1 (6 bases). V was clipped by 10 bases and J by 7 bases, with 20 bases between them. Germline-derived CDR1 and CDR2 are MRHNA and SNTAGT. This CDR3 is 14 amino acids long. The CDR3 spells CAIPWGGARQPQHF. The CDR3 region has the DNA TGTGCCATCCCATGGGGGGGGGCGCGGCAGCCCCAGCATTTT.

This chain connects TRBV10-3 to TRBJ2-7, with TRBD1 matching over 7 bases. Germline assignment: CDR1 ENHRY and CDR2 SYGVKD. Trimming cost V 3 bases and J 2 bases; bases outside gene matches: 4. The CDR3 covers 14 residues. CDR3 sequence reads: CAISEGQVAYEQYF. The CDR3 nucleotides read TGTGCCATCAGTGAAGGACAGGTGGCCTACGAGCAGTACTTC.

The CDR3 spells CSAVAGAYNEQFF. CDR3 in DNA: TGCAGCGCCGTAGCGGGAGCCTACAATGAGCAGTTCTTC. The chain carries TRBV29-1 and TRBJ2-1; 9 nucleotides match TRBD2. Germline V gives CDR1 SQVTM, CDR2 ANQGSEA. V lost 7 bases, J lost 2 bases, and 3 bases stayed unmatched. This CDR3 is built from 13 residues.

The V gene is TRBV7-9, the J gene TRBJ2-3, with TRBD2 matching over 11 bases. J was trimmed by 3 bases and V by 2 bases; bases with no gene match: 10. Germline CDR1 and CDR2: SEHNR and FQNEAQ (reference sequence). The length of the CDR3 is 18 residues. This CDR3 reads CASSLSVAGGPGTDTQYF. In DNA form, the CDR3 reads TGTGCCAGCAGCTTATCGGTAGCGGGAGGGCCGGGTACAGATACGCAGTATTTT.